The rows below give T cell receptor beta chains drawn from one sample of a study of human T cells and chemical hapten exposure. TCRdb reprocessed the RACE reads with MiXCR, giving one entry per CDR3 protein. Here the sample spans about 54,000 distinct CDR3 sequences, about 10% being singletons. The sample here was whole blood, taken in connection with sensitization to the hapten diphenylcyclopropenone (DPC). The receptors originated from a woman in her fifties or sixties with alopecia areata. Some clones in this sample may be carry-over from other donors' samples. CDR3s include the opening cysteine and the closing phenylalanine or tryptophan. D genes are given only for firm matches. Part of the rows lack a size; the others show once, few, many or a class for expanded clones.

j_call,d_call,clone_size,v_call,cdr3_nt,cdr3_aa
TRBJ1-5,TRBD1,many,TRBV18,TGTGCCAGCTCATCGAATCAGGGGGCAGATCAGCCCCAGCATTTT,CASSSNQGADQPQHF
TRBJ2-7,TRBD2,-,TRBV20-1,TGCAGTGCTCCCCCGGGGGGACCTAGCTCCTACGAGCAGTACTTC,CSAPPGGPSSYEQYF
TRBJ1-4,TRBD1,many,TRBV5-1,TGCGCCAGCAGCTCGGACAGGGGGAAGGAAAAACTGTTTTTT,CASSSDRGKEKLFF
TRBJ2-1,TRBD2,few,TRBV18,TGTGCCAGCTCACGCCCTAGCGGGGGCGGGGTCAATGAGCAGTTCTTC,CASSRPSGGGVNEQFF
TRBJ1-2,-,-,TRBV15,TGTGCCACCAGCAGAGATAAGGGCTATGGCTACACCTTC,CATSRDKGYGYTF
TRBJ1-1,-,few,TRBV5-1,TGCGCCAGCAGCCCCAACGTTGGGGCAGGGGAGTACACTGAAGCTTTCTTT,CASSPNVGAGEYTEAFF
TRBJ2-7,TRBD2,few,TRBV20-1,TGCAGTGCCGCCGGGACTAGCAGCTCCTACGAGCAGTACTTC,CSAAGTSSSYEQYF
TRBJ1-1,-,few,TRBV11-2,TGTGCCAGCAGCCCCTTCCCCACTGAAGTTTTCTTT,CASSPFPTEVFF
TRBJ2-3,-,-,TRBV9,TGTGCCAGCAGCGTTACTAGCCCGGGAAATAGCGGAGGTCTTAGCACAGATACGCAGTATTTT,CASSVTSPGNSGGLSTDTQYF
TRBJ2-5,-,few,TRBV2,TGTGCCAGCAGAAGGGAAGCCCAAGAGACCCAGTACTTC,CASRREAQETQYF
TRBJ1-2,-,few,TRBV11-2,TGTGCCAGCAGCTCGGGGCCGGGCTATGGCTACACCTTC,CASSSGPGYGYTF
TRBJ2-2,-,-,TRBV7-9,TGTGCCAGCAGCTTACGAAGGGGCGAAAGGGCCGGGGAGCTGTTTTTT,CASSLRRGERAGELFF
TRBJ1-2,TRBD1,-,TRBV7-2,TGTGCCAGCAGCCCATCCCGGGACAGGGTCGTTAGCTATGGCTACACCTTC,CASSPSRDRVVSYGYTF
TRBJ2-3,TRBD2,many,TRBV20-1,TGCAGTGCTAGAGCTAGCGGGGGAGTCACAGATACGCAGTATTTT,CSARASGGVTDTQYF
TRBJ1-2,TRBD1,few,TRBV5-1,TGCGCCAGCAGCCCGACAGGGATTTCCCCGGACGGCTACACCTTC,CASSPTGISPDGYTF
TRBJ2-1,-,few,TRBV7-8,TGTGCCAGCAGCTTAGACGGTCAAAACTACAATGAGCAGTTCTTC,CASSLDGQNYNEQFF
TRBJ1-1,TRBD1,many,TRBV28,TGTGCCAGTCAGAACAGGGGGGCTGAAGCTTTCTTT,CASQNRGAEAFF
TRBJ1-5,-,few,TRBV28,TGTGCCAGCAGTAACTGGTATAGCAATCAGCCCCAGCATTTT,CASSNWYSNQPQHF
TRBJ1-5,-,-,TRBV10-2,TGCGCCAGCGGCCCGGTGAGCAATCAGCCCCAGCATTTT,CASGPVSNQPQHF
TRBJ2-3,TRBD2,many,TRBV7-9,TGTGCCAGCAGCTCCGCGGCGGTTAGCGGGAGTTTAGATACGCAGTATTTT,CASSSAAVSGSLDTQYF
TRBJ2-5,TRBD2,few,TRBV7-2,TGTGCCAGCAGCCTAAGACTAGCGGGAGGGGTTGAGACCCAGTACTTC,CASSLRLAGGVETQYF
TRBJ2-1,TRBD1,-,TRBV10-3,TGTGCCATCAGTCCCCCGGGACAGGGGTACAATGAGCAGTTCTTC,CAISPPGQGYNEQFF
TRBJ1-3,-,few,TRBV11-2,TGTGCCAGCAGCTTTCCGCCTCAGGGGAGGTCGGAGTCCGGAAACACCATATATTTT,CASSFPPQGRSESGNTIYF
TRBJ2-3,-,-,TRBV18,TGTGCCAGCTCACCACGGAGCACAGATACGCGGTATTTT,CASSPRSTDTRYF
TRBJ1-1,-,many,TRBV14,TGTGCCAGCAGTCTCCTTACAGGGTTGGGCACTGAAGCTTTCTTT,CASSLLTGLGTEAFF
TRBJ2-3,-,few,TRBV28,TGTGCCAGCAGTTGGACCGCTGGCACAGATACGCAGTATTTT,CASSWTAGTDTQYF
TRBJ1-1,TRBD1,few,TRBV7-2,TGTGCCAGCAGTGTCACAGGGGTAGTTCCTACTGAAGCTTTCTTT,CASSVTGVVPTEAFF
TRBJ1-2,TRBD1,many,TRBV6-1,TGTGCCAGCAGTGAACGGACAGGGATTAATAACTATGGCTACACCTTC,CASSERTGINNYGYTF
TRBJ2-7,TRBD2,few,TRBV7-9,TGTGCCAGCAGCCCAGAAGGGAGGGTAGTACACGAGCAGTACTTC,CASSPEGRVVHEQYF
TRBJ1-1,-,few,TRBV12-3/TRBV12-4,TGTGCCAGCAACGGACAGATGAACACTGAAGCTTTCTTT,CASNGQMNTEAFF
TRBJ1-4,-,few,TRBV28,TGTGCCAGCAGTCTCCCCGGACGAATCAGTGGGGTACTGTTTTTT,CASSLPGRISGVLFF
TRBJ2-2,-,few,TRBV7-9,TGTGCCAGCAGCACCCTAGGGGACACCGGGGAGCTGTTTTTT,CASSTLGDTGELFF
TRBJ1-2,TRBD1,many,TRBV10-3,TGTGCCATCAGTGGGGGACAGGGGTACTATGGCTACACCTTC,CAISGGQGYYGYTF
TRBJ2-3,-,few,TRBV7-9,TGTGCCAGCAGCTTACCCCGCAGACTAGTTACAGATACGCAGTATTTT,CASSLPRRLVTDTQYF
TRBJ1-1,-,many,TRBV6-2/TRBV6-3,TGTGCCAGCAGCCGGGACACCCGAGCTTTCTTT,CASSRDTRAFF
TRBJ2-1,TRBD2,few,TRBV7-9,TGTGCCAGCAGCCTTAGCGGGAGAGTCCACAATGAGCAGTTCTTC,CASSLSGRVHNEQFF
TRBJ1-6,-,many,TRBV7-9,TGTGCCAGCAGCTCCTACCGAAATTCACCCCTCCACTTT,CASSSYRNSPLHF
TRBJ2-2,TRBD2,-,TRBV12-3/TRBV12-4,TGTGCCAGCAGCACCCACGTGGGGAGGGCCGTCGGGGAGCTGTTTTTT,CASSTHVGRAVGELFF
TRBJ2-5,-,few,TRBV10-1,TGCGCCAGCAGTGAGGGGCTAGGCCAAGAGACCCAGTACTTC,CASSEGLGQETQYF
TRBJ2-1,TRBD2,few,TRBV20-1,TGCAGTGCTAGAGATCCCGGACTAGCCGGTGAGCAGTTCTTC,CSARDPGLAGEQFF
TRBJ2-3,TRBD2,many,TRBV7-2,TGTGCCAGCAGCAGCCAAGCGGGACTTAGCACAGATACGCAGTATTTT,CASSSQAGLSTDTQYF
TRBJ2-3,-,-,TRBV6-2/TRBV6-3,TGTGCCAGCAGTCCGGGACCAATAGGAGATACGCAGTATTTT,CASSPGPIGDTQYF